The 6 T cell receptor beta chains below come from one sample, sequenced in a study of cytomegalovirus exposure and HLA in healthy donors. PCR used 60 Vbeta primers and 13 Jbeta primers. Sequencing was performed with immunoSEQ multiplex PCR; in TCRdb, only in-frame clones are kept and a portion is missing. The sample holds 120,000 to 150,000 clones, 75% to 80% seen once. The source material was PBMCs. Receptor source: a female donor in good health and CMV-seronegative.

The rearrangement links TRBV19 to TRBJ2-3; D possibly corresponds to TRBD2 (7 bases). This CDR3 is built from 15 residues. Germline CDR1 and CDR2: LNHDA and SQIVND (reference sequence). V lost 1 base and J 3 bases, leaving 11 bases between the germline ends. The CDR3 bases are TGTGCCAGTAGTATAGTTGGGGGGGCAACAGATACGCAGTATTTT. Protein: CASSIVGGATDTQYF.

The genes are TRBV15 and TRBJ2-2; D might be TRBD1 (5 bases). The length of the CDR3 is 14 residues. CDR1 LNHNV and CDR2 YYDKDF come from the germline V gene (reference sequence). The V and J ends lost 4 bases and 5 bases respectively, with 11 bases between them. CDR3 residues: CATSTGSITGELFF. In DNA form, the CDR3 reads TGTGCCACCAGCACAGGGTCTATTACCGGGGAGCTGTTTTTT.

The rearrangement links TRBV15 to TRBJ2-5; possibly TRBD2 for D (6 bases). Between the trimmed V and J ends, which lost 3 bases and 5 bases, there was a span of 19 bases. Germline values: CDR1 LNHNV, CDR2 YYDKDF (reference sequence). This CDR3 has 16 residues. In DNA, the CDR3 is TGTGCCACCAGCAGGGAGGGGACCGGAGGTTTGGAGACCCAGTACTTC. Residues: CATSREGTGGLETQYF.

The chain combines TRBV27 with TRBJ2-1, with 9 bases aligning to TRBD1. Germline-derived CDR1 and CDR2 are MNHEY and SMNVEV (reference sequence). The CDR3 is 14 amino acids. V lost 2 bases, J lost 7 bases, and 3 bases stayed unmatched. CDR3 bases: TGTGCCAGCAGTTTAAACAGGGGGCAAAATGAGCAGTTCTTC. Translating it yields CASSLNRGQNEQFF.

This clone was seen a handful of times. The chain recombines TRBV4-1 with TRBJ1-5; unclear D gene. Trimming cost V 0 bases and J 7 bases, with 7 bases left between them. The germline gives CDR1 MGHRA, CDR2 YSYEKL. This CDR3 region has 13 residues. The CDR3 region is CASSQDRFQPQHF. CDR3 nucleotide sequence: TGCGCCAGCAGCCAAGATCGTTTCCAGCCCCAGCATTTT.

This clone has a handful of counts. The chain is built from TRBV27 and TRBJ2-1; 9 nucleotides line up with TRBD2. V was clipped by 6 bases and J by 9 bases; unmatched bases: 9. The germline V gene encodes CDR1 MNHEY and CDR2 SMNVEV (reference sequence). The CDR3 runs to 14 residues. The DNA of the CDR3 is TGTGCCAGCAGCGCGGGGCGGGGGGGCACTGAGCAGTTCTTC. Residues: CASSAGRGGTEQFF.